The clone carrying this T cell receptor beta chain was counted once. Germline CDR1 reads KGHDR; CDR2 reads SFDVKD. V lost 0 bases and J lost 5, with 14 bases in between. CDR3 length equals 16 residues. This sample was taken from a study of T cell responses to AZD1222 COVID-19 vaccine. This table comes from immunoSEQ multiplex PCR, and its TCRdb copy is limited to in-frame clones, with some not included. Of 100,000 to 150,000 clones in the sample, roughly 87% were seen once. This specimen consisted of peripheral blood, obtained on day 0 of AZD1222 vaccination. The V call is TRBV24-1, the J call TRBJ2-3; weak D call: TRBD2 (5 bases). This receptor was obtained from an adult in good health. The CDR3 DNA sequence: TGTGCCACCAGTGATTTGGGCCTAGCCGCCGGAGATACGCAGTATTTT. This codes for CATSDLGLAAGDTQYF.